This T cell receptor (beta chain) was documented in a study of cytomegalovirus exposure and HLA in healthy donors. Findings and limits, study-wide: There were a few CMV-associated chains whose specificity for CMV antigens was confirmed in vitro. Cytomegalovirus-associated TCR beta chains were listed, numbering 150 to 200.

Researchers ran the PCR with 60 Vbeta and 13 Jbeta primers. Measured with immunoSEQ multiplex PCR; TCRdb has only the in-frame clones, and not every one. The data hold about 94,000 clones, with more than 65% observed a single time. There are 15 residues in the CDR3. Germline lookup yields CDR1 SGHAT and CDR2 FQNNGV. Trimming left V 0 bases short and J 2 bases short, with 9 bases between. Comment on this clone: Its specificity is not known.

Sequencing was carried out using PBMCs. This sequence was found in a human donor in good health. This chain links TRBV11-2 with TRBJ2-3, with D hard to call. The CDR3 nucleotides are TGTGCCAGCAGCTTAGATACATGGTTCACAGATACGCAGTATTTT. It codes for CASSLDTWFTDTQYF.